This section outlines one TCR beta chain sequence together with its context. The repertoire was sequenced with immunoSEQ multiplex PCR; TCRdb's copy has only in-frame clones and lacks some. The sample consists of just over 300,000 clones, 86% of them appearing once. This sample was included in a study of blood T cell repertoires in COVID-19. The V gene's germline CDR1 is KGHSH and CDR2 LQKENI. The CDR3 has 18 amino acids. V was cut by 2 bases and J by 0 bases, with 14 bases left in between. The rearrangement joins TRBV18 to TRBJ2-6, with unresolved D. The sample taken for sequencing was PBMCs or T cells enriched from blood (not recorded which). This sequence was found in a man aged 30-40 years who had recovered from COVID-19. CDR3 amino acids: CASSPSLGSSSGANVLTF. CDR3 DNA sequence: TGTGCCAGCTCACCATCGTTGGGTTCTAGCTCTGGGGCCAACGTCCTGACTTTC.